This passage covers 26 T cell receptor beta chains from one sample sequenced in a study of tumor-infiltrating lymphocytes in primary liver carcinoma. Starting material of roughly 0.45 ug total RNA yielded TCR beta cDNA via a constant-region primer. It was through three nested multiplex PCR rounds of slightly modified ARM-PCR that TCR beta libraries arose. Both of the initial two PCR rounds ran for around 9 cycles and employed TRBV1-TRBV30 forward primers alongside a C-beta reverse primer. Using its own MiXCR run on the multiplex PCR reads, TCRdb lists one record per CDR3 protein. The table records approximately 37,000 distinct CDR3 sequences, more than 60% of them present only once. Investigators took RNA and DNA out together from 20-30 mg of unsorted bulk tissue. Sequenced: tumor-adjacent normal liver tissue. All receptors come from a man between 35 and 55 years old with primary liver carcinoma and hepatitis B virus infection.

As to this clonotype: Its ends do not fully match the called genes, so a read error is possible. The gene calls are TRBV30 and TRBJ2-5, with D possibly TRBD2 on 6 matching bases. Germline-derived CDR1 and CDR2 are GTSNPN and SVGIG (reference sequence). The CDR3 loop spans 13 amino acids. DNA for the CDR3: TGTGTCTGGAGGGATGGGTTTCAAGAGACCCAGTACTTC. As protein: CVWRDGFQETQYF.

Points on this clonotype: A read error may explain this, as a much larger clone is one base away. The chain recombines TRBV28 with TRBJ2-7; tentative D call: TRBD2 (5 bases). The CDR3 length is 12 residues. The germline V gene has CDR1 MDHEN and CDR2 SYDVKM. The CDR3 protein is CSSGFRRYEQYF. The CDR3 nucleotides read TGTTCCAGCGGTTTCAGGCGGTACGAGCAGTACTTC.

The genes are TRBV29-1 and TRBJ1-1; 7 bases agree with TRBD1. Germline assignment: CDR1 SQVTM and CDR2 ANQGSEA. The CDR3 loop spans 15 amino acids. V was pared by 8 bases and J by 0 bases, with 12 bases of the junction left unmatched. The CDR3 DNA sequence: TGCAGCACCGTTGTTATAGGGGGCTTGAACACTGAAGCTTTCTTT. Protein: CSTVVIGGLNTEAFF.

This clonotype is large within its sample. The chain has TRBV29-1 and TRBJ1-1, with D perhaps matching TRBD1 (5 bases). Germline V lookup: CDR1 SQVTM, CDR2 ANQGSEA. The CDR3 is made up of 12 amino acids. Trimming took 5 bases from V and 5 from J, leaving 12 bases between them. The chain's CDR3 is CSVRWGATEAFF. The CDR3 coding sequence is TGCAGCGTTCGATGGGGCGCGACTGAAGCTTTCTTT. The full variable domain, rest sourced from reference TRBV29-1 and TRBJ1-1, is SAVISQKPSRDICQRGTSLTIQCQVDSQVTMMFWYRQQPGQSLTLIATANQGSEATYESGFVIDKFPISRPNLTFSTLTVSNMSPEDSSIYLCSVRWGATEAFFGQGTRLTVV.

On this clonotype: At one end, the junction sequence differs from germline, possibly due to a read error. The chain joins TRBV28 to TRBJ1-5; TRBD1 is a possible D gene (6 bases). The CDR3 spans 14 residues. The germline V gene encodes CDR1 MDHEN and CDR2 SYDVKM. The CDR3 loop is CTSRSTGASQPQHF. CDR3 DNA sequence: TGTACCAGTAGGTCGACGGGGGCTTCCCAGCCCCAGCATTTT.

Of note for this clonotype: One junction end disagrees with the germline gene, perhaps due to a read error. The rearrangement uses TRBV12-3 or TRBV12-4 and TRBJ2-5; 8 positions match TRBD2. This CDR3 comprises 13 residues. The CDR3 is CASSPAGAETQYF. Here the CDR3 DNA reads TGTGCCAGTTCGCCAGCGGGAGCGGAGACCCAGTATTTC.

As for this clonotype: Mismatch with germline at one junction end may stem from a read error. J is TRBJ2-7 and V is TRBV6-5, with TRBD2 matching 8 bases. The CDR3 has 14 residues. The V gene's germline CDR1 is MNHEY and CDR2 SVGAGI. The CDR3 region is CSSSPGLGLNEQYF. The CDR3 bases are TGTTCCAGCAGTCCGGGACTAGGACTGAACGAGCAGTACTTC.

The V and J genes are TRBV6-2 or TRBV6-3 and TRBJ2-3; TRBD1 might be the D (5 bases). In germline, CDR1 is MNHEY, CDR2 SVGEGT. The CDR3 is made up of 14 amino acids. The V and J ends lost 6 bases and 10 bases respectively, with 20 bases between them. CDR3 loop: CASRYDSLRNAQYF. The CDR3 region has the DNA TGTGCCAGCAGATATGACAGCCTACGGAATGCGCAGTATTTT.

This clonotype appeared a few times. The chain joins TRBV6-1 to TRBJ2-3, with a possible D match to TRBD2 (7 bases). V was clipped by 4 bases and J by 2 bases, with 13 bases between them. Germline values: CDR1 MNHNS, CDR2 SASEGT. This CDR3 has 15 residues. The CDR3 DNA sequence: TGTGCCAGCAGTGCAGGACAGCGGGACACAGATACGCAGTATTTT. Residues: CASSAGQRDTDTQYF.

The chain joins TRBV19 to TRBJ1-5, with D tentatively TRBD1 (6 bases). Trimming cost V 7 bases and J 11 bases, with 24 bases left between them. The length of the CDR3 is 15 residues. Germline CDR1 is LNHDA and CDR2 is SQIVND (reference sequence). The CDR3 DNA sequence: TGTGCCAGTACCTCAACGCGACAGGTCCAGCAGTCCCAGCATTTT. This codes for CASTSTRQVQQSQHF.

Notes on this clonotype: Because it lacks the conserved phenylalanine or tryptophan at the end, this CDR3 is likely a read error. This sequence joins TRBV6-4 and TRBJ2-2, with D perhaps TRBD2 (5 bases). The V gene's germline CDR1 is MRHNA and CDR2 SNTAGT. The CDR3 covers 13 residues. The CDR3 protein is CASSDKESGKLFS. For the CDR3, the DNA is TGTGCCAGCAGTGACAAGGAGTCCGGGAAGCTGTTTTCT.

With respect to this clonotype: The CDR3 ends on some other residue instead of the conserved phenylalanine or tryptophan, so this is likely a read error. This sequence joins TRBV7-9 and TRBJ2-1; 9 nucleotides agree with TRBD2. The germline V gene encodes CDR1 SEHNR and CDR2 FQNEAQ (reference sequence). The CDR3 covers 15 residues. The CDR3 DNA is TGTGCCAGGAGCTTAGTAGCGGGAGTCGGAAATGAGCAGTTCTAC. Translation gives CARSLVAGVGNEQFY.

J is TRBJ1-2 and V is TRBV29-1; D not certain. This CDR3 contains 14 residues. CDR1 and CDR2 (germline): SQVTM, ANQGSEA. V was shortened by 6 bases and J by 5 bases, with 19 bases between the two germline ends. The CDR3 reads CSVKFGESIYGYTF. DNA of the CDR3: TGCAGCGTCAAGTTTGGAGAGTCGATTTATGGCTACACCTTC.

Turning to this clonotype: No conserved phenylalanine or tryptophan ends this CDR3, so it is likely a read error. The rearrangement joins TRBV7-9 to TRBJ1-2; 11 bases fit TRBD1. Germline V lookup: CDR1 SEHNR, CDR2 FQNEAQ (reference sequence). The CDR3 has 14 residues. CDR3 in DNA: TGTACCAGTAGATGGGACAGGGGGTTTCATGGCTACACCTTA. Protein sequence: CTSRWDRGFHGYTL.

As to this clonotype: No conserved phenylalanine or tryptophan is present at the end of the CDR3, so a read error is the likely explanation. The chain employs TRBV7-8 and TRBJ2-7; 7 nucleotides agree with TRBD2. The CDR3 is 17 residues long. V was clipped by 5 bases and J by 7 bases; unmatched bases: 20. CDR1 SGHVS and CDR2 FQNEAQ come from the germline V gene. CDR3 coding DNA: TGTGCCAGCAGCCTGAAGGGAGGGACTACAGTTACCCTTGAGCAGTACATC. Translating it yields CASSLKGGTTVTLEQYI.

About this clonotype itself: A read error is possible here, since a much larger clone lies one base away. The chain recombines TRBV2 with TRBJ2-7; TRBD2 agrees at 9 bases. Unmatched junction bases numbered 12, after V lost 8 bases and J lost 4 bases. This CDR3 comprises 15 residues. Germline loops: CDR1 SNHLY, CDR2 FYNNEI. The CDR3 reads CASGGGAGGSYEQYF. Written as DNA, the CDR3 is TGTGCCAGCGGAGGAGGGGCGGGAGGGTCATACGAGCAGTACTTC.

As for this clonotype: A much larger clonotype is one base distant, so this may be a read error. This chain uses TRBV19 with TRBJ2-3, with D unresolved. This CDR3 has 16 amino acids. Germline CDR1 LNHDA, CDR2 SQIVND (reference sequence). V lost 3 bases, J lost 1 base, and 14 bases lay in between. As DNA, the CDR3 is TGTGCCAGTAGTATCCCAGCGAGAGGCGGCACAGATACGCAGTATTTT. Its translation: CASSIPARGGTDTQYF.

As concerns this clonotype: An end of the junction does not agree with germline; a read error may underlie this. V usage is TRBV6-1 and J usage is TRBJ2-7, with 7 bases matching TRBD1. The CDR3 length is 16 residues. Germline lookup yields CDR1 MNHNS and CDR2 SASEGT. The CDR3 DNA is TGTGCCAGCAGTGAAACGTACGGGGACAGAATCTTCGAGCAGTATTTC. Translated: CASSETYGDRIFEQYF.

Written as DNA, the CDR3 is TGTGCCGGCACCATTTCGGCAGTAGCCAAAAACATTCAGTACTTC. This encodes CAGTISAVAKNIQYF. The chain combines TRBV11-2 with TRBJ2-4; D uncertain. This CDR3 has 15 amino acids. The V and J ends lost 11 bases and 0 bases respectively, with 17 bases between them. CDR1 is SGHAT, CDR2 FQNNGV, per germline.

With respect to this clonotype: One end of the junction is discordant with germline, which a read error may explain. J is TRBJ1-1 and V is TRBV5-5; no firm D call. The V gene's germline CDR1 is SGHKS and CDR2 YYEKEE (reference sequence). CDR3 length: 14 amino acids. The DNA of the CDR3 is TGTGCCAGCCATGAGGGTGAGCGGTACACTGAAGCCTTCTTT. It codes for CASHEGERYTEAFF.

Notes on this clonotype: A junction end diverges from the germline sequence, so it may reflect a read error. The chain joins TRBV4-3 to TRBJ2-6; D is perhaps TRBD1 (5 bases). The length of the CDR3 is 16 residues. CDR1 and CDR2 (germline): LGHNA, YSLEER. Written as DNA, the CDR3 is TGCGCCAGCGGCCAAGGTGCCGGCTCTGGGGCCAACGTCCCGACTTTC. Translating it yields CASGQGAGSGANVPTF.

Concerning this clonotype: This CDR3 fails to terminate in the conserved phenylalanine or tryptophan, so it likely reflects a read error. It is unclear where the CDR3 begins or ends on the DNA, so no DNA is shown, and the CDR3 is as TCRdb lists it. The chain has TRBV6-1 and TRBJ1-1; the D segment call TRBD1 is taken from the table without a DNA check. The CDR3 is made up of 17 amino acids, end residues included. CDR1 and CDR2 (germline): MNHNS, SASEGT. This CDR3 reads CVSSEGEGQGANTEALI.

The chain links TRBV5-6 to TRBJ2-1; 14 nucleotides align to TRBD2. This CDR3 is 18 amino acids long. With 4 bases clipped from V and 3 bases from J, the junction kept 9 bases outside the gene matches. The germline V gene has CDR1 SGHDT and CDR2 YYEEEE. The CDR3 DNA reads TGTGCCAGCAGCCAGGGACTAGCGGGAGTTTTGATCTACAATGAGCAGTTCTTC. Its protein is CASSQGLAGVLIYNEQFF. The full variable domain, its missing parts supplied by reference TRBV5-6 and TRBJ2-1, is DAGVTQSPTHLIKTRGQQVTLRCSPKSGHDTVSWYQQALGQGPQFIFQYYEEEERQRGNFPDRFSGHQFPNYSSELNVNALLLGDSALYLCASSQGLAGVLIYNEQFFGPGTRLTVL.

Of note for this clonotype: Just one base apart from a much larger clone, this may be a read error. The genes are TRBV19 and TRBJ2-3, with D maybe TRBD2 (6 bases). The CDR3 extends over 15 amino acids. Germline V lookup: CDR1 LNHDA, CDR2 SQIVND (reference sequence). CDR3 coding DNA: TGTGCCAGTAGTATCTCGGGACTTAACACAGATACGCATTATTTT. Translating gives CASSISGLNTDTHYF.

This clonotype was recorded many times. The V and J genes are TRBV12-3 or TRBV12-4 and TRBJ2-7; the D gene is possibly TRBD1 (8 bases). This CDR3 contains 15 residues. The germline V and J ends were trimmed by 7 bases and 0 bases, with 16 bases remaining between them. CDR3 DNA: TGTGCCAGCAAAGACAGGGGAGGGAGCTCCTACGAGCAGTACTTC. Protein: CASKDRGGSSYEQYF.

A note on this clonotype: The junction departs from germline at one end; a sequencing error may be responsible. This chain connects TRBV6-2 or TRBV6-3 to TRBJ2-2; either TRBD1 or TRBD2 may fit D (5 bases each). The germline CDR1 and CDR2 sequences are MNHEY and SVGEGT. This CDR3 has 15 residues. This CDR3 is CASRSPGSNTGDLFF. The CDR3, as DNA: TGTGCCAGCAGGTCCCCGGGGTCGAACACCGGGGACCTGTTTTTT.